This TCR beta chain was identified during a study of blood T cell repertoires in COVID-19. Across the whole study: Samples taken during acute and convalescent COVID-19 were collected in the United States, Italy and Spain. The analysed material was cDNA or gDNA that came from T cells, B-cell-depleted T cells, or PBMCs.

How the authors handled the data: Amplification with reference gene primers provided the estimates of nucleated cell counts. Clones were sequenced by immunoSEQ multiplex PCR, and TCRdb holds only the in-frame ones, with some missing. That table supplies the V and J calls and clone size; D and trimming were determined from the DNA. The repertoire holds 190,000 or so clones, with just under 90% as singletons. V gave up 3 bases and J gave up 3 bases; unmatched junction bases: 15. The CDR3 is 18 residues long. CDR1 and CDR2 (germline): MDHEN, SYDVKM. A few counts support this clone. The sequence was collected from a man aged 60 to 75 who had recovered from COVID-19. The V and J genes are TRBV28 and TRBJ1-1, with 8 positions matching TRBD1. The specimen was peripheral blood. The CDR3 here is CASSFLLDRGVVHTEAFF. The CDR3 DNA reads as TGTGCCAGCAGTTTTTTACTAGACAGGGGCGTCGTTCACACTGAAGCTTTCTTT.